What follows describes a single TCR beta chain. Then a second PCR, running roughly 7 to 11 cycles, was carried out with a sample-barcoded 5' primer and a J-beta primer mix. TCRdb reprocessed the 5' RACE reads with MiXCR, giving one entry per CDR3 protein. The sample includes fewer than 900,000 distinct CDR3 sequences, roughly 43% seen only once; the top ten take 20% to 25%. This entry comes from a study of blood T cells in healthy people across ages. The V gene lost 5 bases and the J gene lost 3 bases, with 7 bases spanning the gap. The CDR3 loop spans 11 amino acids. From germline, CDR1 is GTSNPN and CDR2 SVGIG (reference sequence).

The receptor was isolated from a woman aged 60 to 75 in good health. The sequencing input was blood. V is TRBV30 and J is TRBJ1-2; D not certain. The CDR3 DNA follows: TGTGCCTGGGAAGTCTACTATGGCTACACCTTC. Amino acid sequence: CAWEVYYGYTF.